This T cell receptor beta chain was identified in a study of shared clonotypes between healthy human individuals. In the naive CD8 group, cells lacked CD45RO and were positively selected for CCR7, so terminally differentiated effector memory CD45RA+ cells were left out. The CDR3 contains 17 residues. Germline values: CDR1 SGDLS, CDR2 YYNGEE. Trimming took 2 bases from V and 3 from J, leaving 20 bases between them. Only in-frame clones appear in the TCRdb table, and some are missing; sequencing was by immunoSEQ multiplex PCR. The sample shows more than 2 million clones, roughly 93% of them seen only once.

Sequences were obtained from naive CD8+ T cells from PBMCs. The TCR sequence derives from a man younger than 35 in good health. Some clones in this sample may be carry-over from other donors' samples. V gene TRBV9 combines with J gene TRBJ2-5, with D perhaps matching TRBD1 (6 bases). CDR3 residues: CASSVGHGASKKETQYF. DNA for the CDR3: TGTGCCAGCAGCGTGGGACATGGGGCGTCTAAGAAAGAGACCCAGTACTTC.